The 17 T cell receptor beta chains reported below all come from one sample, sequenced in a study of cytomegalovirus exposure and HLA in healthy donors. The primer mix had 60 Vbeta and 13 Jbeta primers. The data were produced by immunoSEQ multiplex PCR, yet TCRdb's version contains in-frame clones alone and is incomplete. The table lists 140,000 to 150,000 clones, approximately 84% of them singletons. Sequenced sample: PBMCs. These receptors all stem from a woman aged 60-75 years in good health and CMV-seropositive.

The sample holds a few counts of this clone. V usage is TRBV7-8 and J usage is TRBJ2-3; no clear D gene. CDR1 is SGHVS and CDR2 is FQNEAQ in the germline V gene. The CDR3 covers 17 residues. Trimming shortened V by 4 bases and J by 2 bases, and 19 bases separated the two germline ends. As DNA, the CDR3 is TGTGCCAGCAGCTCTTTTATCGTGGTCAGGCCCACAGATACGCAGTATTTT. The encoded protein is CASSSFIVVRPTDTQYF.

The rearrangement links TRBV19 to TRBJ2-3; 11 bases map to TRBD2. CDR1 and CDR2 from the germline V gene are LNHDA and SQIVND (reference sequence). The CDR3 has 17 residues. V lost 6 bases and J lost 4; bases outside the gene matches: 12. CDR3 sequence: CASSRSGLAGQADTQYF. The CDR3 DNA reads TGTGCCAGTAGCCGCTCAGGACTAGCGGGTCAAGCAGATACGCAGTATTTT.

The table lists this clone with a few counts. The chain couples TRBV4-1 to TRBJ1-1; no reliable D call. Trimming took off 4 bases at V and 4 bases at J, with 13 bases between the two ends. The CDR3 spans 14 residues. Germline values: CDR1 MGHRA, CDR2 YSYEKL. CDR3 DNA sequence: TGCGCCAGCAGCCCGAGATCGGGTGGCACTGAAGCTTTCTTT. It codes for CASSPRSGGTEAFF.

This clone was counted once. The chain recombines TRBV18 with TRBJ1-5; D unclear. The V end was cut by 2 bases, the J end by 3 bases, with 8 bases between. Germline V CDR1 and CDR2: KGHSH, LQKENI. There are 14 residues in the CDR3. The CDR3 reads CASSPGSVNQPQHF. In DNA form, the CDR3 reads TGTGCCAGCTCACCAGGTTCGGTCAATCAGCCCCAGCATTTT.

This chain links TRBV29-1 with TRBJ1-3; D might be TRBD1 (5 bases). With 7 bases removed from V and 3 bases from J, the gap between germline ends came to 13 bases. This CDR3 has 13 residues. CDR1 SQVTM and CDR2 ANQGSEA come from the germline V gene. The CDR3 DNA follows: TGCAGCGCCCGAACGGGGGGTGGAAACACCATATATTTT. Protein product: CSARTGGGNTIYF.

As concerns this clone: This sample also contains other DNA sequences that code for the same CDR3. The chain links TRBV9 to TRBJ2-7, with 7 positions matching TRBD2. V was clipped by 1 base and J by 6 bases; unmatched bases: 13. In germline, CDR1 is SGDLS, CDR2 YYNGEE. The CDR3 extends over 16 amino acids. CDR3 DNA: TGTGCCAGCAGCGTAACCCCCTCTAGCGGCGACCTCGAGCAGTACTTC. Translating it yields CASSVTPSSGDLEQYF.

This sequence joins TRBV2 and TRBJ1-4; D not resolved. Per germline, CDR1 SNHLY and CDR2 FYNNEI. The V end was cut by 1 base, the J end by 4 bases, with 10 bases between. The CDR3 is made up of 15 amino acids. For the CDR3, the DNA is TGTGCCAGCAGTGAAGGAAGGGCGGGTAATGAAAAACTGTTTTTT. Its protein product is CASSEGRAGNEKLFF.

The chain carries TRBV28 and TRBJ2-7, with D uncertain. Deletions cut 5 bases from V and 9 bases from J, with 23 bases between. The CDR3 loop spans 15 amino acids. CDR1 is MDHEN, CDR2 SYDVKM, per germline. The DNA for the CDR3 is TGTGCCAGCAGTCCCAGCCAAACCGGCGTAGCCTGGCAGTACTTC. It yields the protein CASSPSQTGVAWQYF.

The chain has TRBV29-1 and TRBJ2-7, with D possibly being TRBD1 (5 bases). Germline lookup yields CDR1 SQVTM and CDR2 ANQGSEA. The CDR3 covers 13 residues. V lost 4 bases to trimming and J lost 4 bases, with 14 bases between them. The CDR3 region has the DNA TGCAGCGTTGGGTGGGGTAAGGGGTACGAGCAGTACTTC. Its translation is CSVGWGKGYEQYF.

J is TRBJ1-1 and V is TRBV6-5, with D perhaps TRBD1 (5 bases). The CDR3 is made up of 15 amino acids. V lost 2 bases to trimming and J lost 0 bases, with 10 bases between them. Germline CDR1 MNHEY, CDR2 SVGAGI. The CDR3 reads CASSYLGDLNTEAFF. In nucleotides, the CDR3 is TGTGCCAGCAGTTACCTAGGGGATTTGAACACTGAAGCTTTCTTT.

The chain recombines TRBV19 with TRBJ2-5; maybe TRBD1 (5 bases). The germline V gene encodes CDR1 LNHDA and CDR2 SQIVND (reference sequence). The V end was cut by 2 bases, the J end by 4 bases, with 11 bases between. This CDR3 is 14 amino acids long. CDR3 sequence (DNA): TGTGCCAGTAGTATACAGGGCGGCCGAGAGACCCAGTACTTC. Translated, it gives CASSIQGGRETQYF.

The V call is TRBV30, the J call TRBJ1-4, with D uncertain. CDR1 is GTSNPN and CDR2 is SVGIG in the germline V gene (reference sequence). V lost 2 bases and J 0 bases, leaving 19 bases between the germline ends. The CDR3 runs to 18 residues. The DNA of the CDR3 is TGTGCCTGGAGTCTGCCACGGGGATGGTCTTCAACTAATGAAAAACTGTTTTTT. Protein sequence: CAWSLPRGWSSTNEKLFF.

V gene TRBV19 combines with J gene TRBJ2-7; 7 bases fit TRBD2. Germline CDR1 and CDR2: LNHDA and SQIVND (reference sequence). CDR3 size: 15 residues. The trim removed 5 bases at V and 1 base at J, leaving 8 bases unmatched. The CDR3 reads CASSLVAGPSYEQYF. The CDR3 nucleotides are TGTGCCAGTAGTTTAGTAGCGGGTCCGTCCTACGAGCAGTACTTC. The entire variable domain, with the rest obtained from reference TRBV19 and TRBJ2-7, is as follows: DGGITQSPKYLFRKEGQNVTLSCEQNLNHDAMYWYRQDPGQGLRLIYYSQIVNDFQKGDIAEGYSVSREKKESFPLTVTSAQKNPTAFYLCASSLVAGPSYEQYFGPGTRLTVT.

This chain links TRBV11-2 with TRBJ2-7; a possible D gene is TRBD1 (5 bases). Germline V CDR1 and CDR2: SGHAT, FQNNGV. V was shortened by 3 bases and J by 7 bases, with 13 bases between the two germline ends. The CDR3 totals 13 residues. The CDR3 nucleotides are TGTGCCAGCAGCTTCGTCAGGGCCGGAGAGCAGTACTTC. This translates into CASSFVRAGEQYF. Filled out from reference TRBV11-2 and TRBJ2-7, the complete variable domain reads EAGVAQSPRYKIIEKRQSVAFWCNPISGHATLYWYQQILGQGPKLLIQFQNNGVVDDSQLPKDRFSAERLKGVDSTLKIQPAKLEDSAVYLCASSFVRAGEQYFGPGTRLTVT.

This clone was seen once. The chain recombines TRBV5-1 with TRBJ2-5; 8 nucleotides align to TRBD2. Germline V gives CDR1 SGHRS, CDR2 YFSETQ. The CDR3 consists of 16 residues. V shed 3 bases, J shed 5 bases, and the junction held 12 bases outside the gene matches. DNA for the CDR3: TGCGCCAGCAGCTCCCGACTAGCGAGCGTTTTGGAGACCCAGTACTTC. Amino acids: CASSSRLASVLETQYF.

The rearrangement links TRBV13 to TRBJ1-4, with 8 nucleotides matching TRBD1. Germline CDR1 is PRHDT and CDR2 is FYEKMQ (reference sequence). The CDR3 is 14 amino acids. V lost 2 bases and J lost 8; bases outside the gene matches: 4. The CDR3 loop is CASSLRTGNEKLFF. The CDR3 coding sequence is TGTGCCAGCAGCTTAAGGACAGGGAACGAAAAACTGTTTTTT.

The chain couples TRBV9 to TRBJ2-3; 9 positions agree with TRBD2. In germline, CDR1 is SGDLS, CDR2 YYNGEE. Losses at the gene ends were 4 bases for V and 2 bases for J; bases not matched to a gene: 11. This CDR3 region has 17 residues. The CDR3, as DNA: TGTGCCAGCAGCTCACCGATGGGCGGGAGGGTCACAGATACGCAGTATTTT. Residues: CASSSPMGGRVTDTQYF.